Below are 5 T cell receptor beta chains sequenced from a single sample in a study of post-analysis software for immune sequencing data. Antigens of these TCRs are unknown. Presence of unique molecular identifiers characterized the TCR beta cDNA libraries. Each CDR3 protein is one row after TCRdb ran MiXCR on the PCR reads. The sample includes some 450,000 distinct CDR3 sequences, nearly 45% of them seen just once. Findings of the study overall: In patients, TRBV5-6, TRBV5-1 and TRBV20-1 belonged to four or five TRBV segments found more frequently than in controls.

The sequenced sample was blood. The receptors were sampled from a girl aged 10 to 17 with multiple sclerosis.

This chain joins TRBV20-1 and TRBJ2-3; the D is unclear. Trimming removed 3 bases from V and 0 bases from J, with 10 bases in between. From germline, CDR1 is DFQATT and CDR2 SNEGSKA (reference sequence). This CDR3 is 14 amino acids long. In DNA form, the CDR3 reads TGCAGTGCTAGTATAGGAAAGAGCACAGATACGCAGTATTTT. Amino acids: CSASIGKSTDTQYF.

V is TRBV5-1 and J is TRBJ2-5; TRBD1 matches at 9 bases. CDR3 size: 15 residues. Trimming at V came to 6 bases and at J to 11 bases, leaving 17 bases not matched to a gene. Germline lookup yields CDR1 SGHRS and CDR2 YFSETQ. In DNA, the CDR3 is TGCGCCAGCAAGGAAATTTCGGACAGGGGTGAGGAGCAGTACTTC. Translation gives CASKEISDRGEEQYF.

J is TRBJ2-3 and V is TRBV11-3; 11 positions match TRBD2. V was pared by 5 bases and J by 5 bases, with 9 bases of the junction left unmatched. The CDR3 length is 16 residues. CDR1 and CDR2 (germline): SGHNT, YENEEA. The CDR3 DNA reads TGTGCCAGCAGCGACAATCTAGCGGGGGGCATAGATACGCAGTATTTT. Its translation is CASSDNLAGGIDTQYF.

This clonotype was seen once. V usage is TRBV20-1 and J usage is TRBJ1-2, with D possibly being TRBD1 (6 bases). V gave up 8 bases and J gave up 8 bases, with 12 bases separating them. This CDR3 region has 10 residues. Per germline, CDR1 DFQATT and CDR2 SNEGSKA (reference sequence). The CDR3 coding sequence is TGCAGTCCAGGACAGCAAGGCTACACCTTC. The encoded protein is CSPGQQGYTF.

This clonotype was counted between two and nine times. The V gene is TRBV3-1, the J gene TRBJ1-2; the D is unclear. The length of the CDR3 is 14 residues. The ends were cut back, 4 bases at V and 6 bases at J, with 15 bases in the middle. The V gene's germline CDR1 is LGHDT and CDR2 YNNKEL (reference sequence). In DNA, the CDR3 is TGTGCCAGCAGCCTCAGAGGGAACCGGGATGGCTACACCTTC. It yields the protein CASSLRGNRDGYTF. Complete variable domain (other parts from reference TRBV3-1 and TRBJ1-2): DTAVSQTPKYLVTQMGNDKSIKCEQNLGHDTMYWYKQDSKKFLKIMFSYNNKELIINETVPNRFSPKSPDKAHLNLHINSLELGDSAVYFCASSLRGNRDGYTFGSGTRLTVV.